These 2 T cell receptor beta chains were all obtained from the same sample, sequenced in a study of post-analysis software for immune sequencing data (dated by TCRdb to 2013 to 2016). Receptor libraries were prepared by PCR. The reads were generated on an Illumina HiSeq 2500. Unique molecular identifiers were incorporated into TCR beta cDNA libraries to reduce PCR and sequencing biases. TCRdb ran its own pipeline on the public reads, namely fastp trimming at Q25 and MiXCR clone calling, and kept in-frame beta chains. Duplicate CDR3 protein sequences are folded into a single record with the most common DNA and genes. The sample table lists hundreds of thousands of distinct CDR3 sequences, 53% of them with a count of one. Of the sample, over 4% falls within the top ten clones. Overall study outcomes, separate from this receptor: Patients showed significantly higher frequencies than controls for about 5 TRBV segments, among them TRBV5-6, TRBV5-1 and TRBV20-1.

What these receptors recognize is not known. What was sequenced was blood. The receptors were gathered from a girl between 5 and 17 years old with multiple sclerosis.

This clonotype appeared a few times. This chain connects TRBV7-2 to TRBJ2-5, with a weak D call TRBD1 (5 bases). The CDR3 length is 12 residues. V lost 4 bases, J lost 11 bases, and 14 bases lay in between. Germline CDR1 reads SGHTA; CDR2 reads FQGNSA. The DNA of the CDR3 is TGTGCCAGCAGCTCGCCAGGGAATGTGCAGTACTTC. This sequence encodes CASSSPGNVQYF.

The chain recombines TRBV29-1 with TRBJ1-2, with 7 bases aligning to TRBD1. Germline V gene data show CDR1 as SQVTM and CDR2 as ANQGSEA. CDR3 length: 17 residues. The J segment lost 3 bases and the V segment lost 7 bases, leaving 20 bases of the junction unmatched. Here the CDR3 reads CSADRHPLQGTYYGYTF. As DNA, the CDR3 is TGCAGCGCCGACCGCCATCCCCTACAGGGGACCTACTATGGCTACACCTTC.